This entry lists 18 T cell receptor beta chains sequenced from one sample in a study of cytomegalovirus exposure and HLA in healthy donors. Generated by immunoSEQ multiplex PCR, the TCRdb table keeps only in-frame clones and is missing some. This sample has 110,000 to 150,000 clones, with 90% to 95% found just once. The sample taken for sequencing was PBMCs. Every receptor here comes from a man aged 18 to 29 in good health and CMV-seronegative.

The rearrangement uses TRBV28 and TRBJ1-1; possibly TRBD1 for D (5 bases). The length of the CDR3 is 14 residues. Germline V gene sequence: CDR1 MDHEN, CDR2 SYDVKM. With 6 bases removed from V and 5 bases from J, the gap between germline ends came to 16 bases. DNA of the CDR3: TGTGCCAGCAGGGCGGCTGGGGGGAGAACTGAAGCTTTCTTT. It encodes CASRAAGGRTEAFF.

The CDR3: CASSPGQGAWWNTEAFF. In nucleotides, the CDR3 is TGTGCCAGTAGTCCGGGACAGGGGGCATGGTGGAACACTGAAGCTTTCTTT. The V and J genes are TRBV19 and TRBJ1-1, with 12 bases identical to TRBD1. J lost 1 base, V lost 5 bases, and 8 bases had no gene match. The CDR3 is made up of 17 amino acids. CDR1 and CDR2 from the germline V gene are LNHDA and SQIVND (reference sequence).

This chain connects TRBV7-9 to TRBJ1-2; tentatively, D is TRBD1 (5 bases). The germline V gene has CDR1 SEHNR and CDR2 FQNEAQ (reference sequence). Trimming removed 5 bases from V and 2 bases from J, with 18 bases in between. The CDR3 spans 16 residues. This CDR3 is CASSRYTQELNYGYTF. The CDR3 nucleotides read TGTGCCAGCAGCCGTTACACACAGGAGCTAAACTATGGCTACACCTTC.

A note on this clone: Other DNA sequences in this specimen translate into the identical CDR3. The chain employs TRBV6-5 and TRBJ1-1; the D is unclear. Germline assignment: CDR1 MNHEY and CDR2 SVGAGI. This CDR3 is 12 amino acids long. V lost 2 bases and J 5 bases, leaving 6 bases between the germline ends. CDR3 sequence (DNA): TGTGCCAGCAGTTACGGCGGGACTGAAGCTTTCTTT. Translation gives CASSYGGTEAFF.

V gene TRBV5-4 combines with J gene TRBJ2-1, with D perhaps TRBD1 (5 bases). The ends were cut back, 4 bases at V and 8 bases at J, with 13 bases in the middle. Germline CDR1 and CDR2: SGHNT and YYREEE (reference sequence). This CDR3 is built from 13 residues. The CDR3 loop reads CASSPTVRDEQFF. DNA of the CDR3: TGTGCCAGCAGCCCCACGGTCAGGGATGAGCAGTTCTTC.

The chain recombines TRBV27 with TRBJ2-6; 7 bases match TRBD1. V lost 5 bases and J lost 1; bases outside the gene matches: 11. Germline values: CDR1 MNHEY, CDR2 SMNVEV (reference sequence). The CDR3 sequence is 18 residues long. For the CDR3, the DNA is TGTGCCAGCAGTCCTTCGACAGGGCTGGGGTCTGGGGCCAACGTCCTGACTTTC. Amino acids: CASSPSTGLGSGANVLTF.

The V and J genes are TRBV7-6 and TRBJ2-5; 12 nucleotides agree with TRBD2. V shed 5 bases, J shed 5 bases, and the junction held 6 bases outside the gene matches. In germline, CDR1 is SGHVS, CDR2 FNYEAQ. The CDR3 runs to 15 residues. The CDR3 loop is CASSPTSGSHETQYF. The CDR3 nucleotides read TGTGCCAGCAGCCCGACTAGCGGGAGCCATGAGACCCAGTACTTC.

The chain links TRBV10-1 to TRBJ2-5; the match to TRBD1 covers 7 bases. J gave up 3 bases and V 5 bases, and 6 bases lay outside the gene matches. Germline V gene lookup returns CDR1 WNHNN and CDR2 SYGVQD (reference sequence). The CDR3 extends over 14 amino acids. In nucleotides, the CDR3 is TGCGCCAGCAGTCCGCAGGGGGTTGAAGAGACCCAGTACTTC. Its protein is CASSPQGVEETQYF.

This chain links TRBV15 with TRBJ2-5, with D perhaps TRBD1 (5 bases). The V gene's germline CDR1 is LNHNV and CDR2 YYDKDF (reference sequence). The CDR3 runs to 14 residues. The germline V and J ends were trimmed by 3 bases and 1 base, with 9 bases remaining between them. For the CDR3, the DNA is TGTGCCACCAGCAGGGGGCAGCCCCAAGAGACCCAGTACTTC. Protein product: CATSRGQPQETQYF.

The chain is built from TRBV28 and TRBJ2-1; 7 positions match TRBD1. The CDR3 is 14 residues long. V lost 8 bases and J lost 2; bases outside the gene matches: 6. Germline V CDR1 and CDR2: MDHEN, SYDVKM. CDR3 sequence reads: CASEDRRTYNEQFF. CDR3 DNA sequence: TGTGCCAGCGAGGACAGGCGGACCTACAATGAGCAGTTCTTC.

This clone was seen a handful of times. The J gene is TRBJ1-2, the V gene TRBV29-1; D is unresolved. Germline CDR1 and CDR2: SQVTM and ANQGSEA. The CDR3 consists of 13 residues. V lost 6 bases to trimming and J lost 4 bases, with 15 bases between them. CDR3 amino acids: CSVHEGRLYGYTF. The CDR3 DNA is TGCAGCGTGCACGAGGGCCGCCTCTATGGCTACACCTTC.

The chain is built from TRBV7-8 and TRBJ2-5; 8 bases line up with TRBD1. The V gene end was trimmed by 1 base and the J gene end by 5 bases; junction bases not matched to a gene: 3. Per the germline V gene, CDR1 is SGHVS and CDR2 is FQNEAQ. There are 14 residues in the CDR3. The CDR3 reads CASSLGTGRETQYF. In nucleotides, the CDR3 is TGTGCCAGCAGCTTAGGGACAGGGCGTGAGACCCAGTACTTC.

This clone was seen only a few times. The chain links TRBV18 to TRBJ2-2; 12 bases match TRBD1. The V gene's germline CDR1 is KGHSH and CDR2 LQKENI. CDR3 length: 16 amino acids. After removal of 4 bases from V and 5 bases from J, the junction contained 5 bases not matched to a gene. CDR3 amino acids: CASSRDRGPRTGELFF. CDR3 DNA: TGTGCCAGCTCACGGGACAGGGGGCCGCGGACCGGGGAGCTGTTTTTT.

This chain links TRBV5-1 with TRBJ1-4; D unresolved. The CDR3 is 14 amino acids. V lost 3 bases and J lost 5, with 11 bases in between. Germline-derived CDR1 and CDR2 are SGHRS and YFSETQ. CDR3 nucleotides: TGCGCCAGCAGCTCATCGGCCGGGAATGAAAAACTGTTTTTT. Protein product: CASSSSAGNEKLFF.

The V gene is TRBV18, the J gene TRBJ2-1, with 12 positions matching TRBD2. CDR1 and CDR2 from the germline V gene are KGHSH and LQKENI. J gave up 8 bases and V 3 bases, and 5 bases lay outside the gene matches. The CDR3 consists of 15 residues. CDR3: CASSPTSGSMYEQFF. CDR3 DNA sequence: TGTGCCAGCTCACCGACTAGCGGGAGTATGTATGAGCAGTTCTTC.

This CDR3 is CASTPSALTDTQYF. The CDR3 DNA follows: TGTGCCAGCACCCCTAGCGCCCTCACAGATACGCAGTATTTT. V usage is TRBV7-8 and J usage is TRBJ2-3; weak D call: TRBD2 (6 bases). The germline V and J ends were trimmed by 7 bases and 2 bases, with 13 bases remaining between them. Germline V gene lookup returns CDR1 SGHVS and CDR2 FQNEAQ. This CDR3 contains 14 residues.

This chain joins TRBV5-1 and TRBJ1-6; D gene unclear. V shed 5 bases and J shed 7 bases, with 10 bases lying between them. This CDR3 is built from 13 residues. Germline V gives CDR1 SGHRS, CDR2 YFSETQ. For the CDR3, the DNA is TGCGCCAGCAGTCGAGGAGAAAATTCACCCCTCCACTTT. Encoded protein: CASSRGENSPLHF.

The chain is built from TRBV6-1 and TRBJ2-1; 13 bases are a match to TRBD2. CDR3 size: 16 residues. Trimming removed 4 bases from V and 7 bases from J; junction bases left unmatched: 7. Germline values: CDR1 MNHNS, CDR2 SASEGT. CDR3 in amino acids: CASSVQLAGGRNEQFF. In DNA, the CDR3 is TGTGCCAGCAGTGTACAACTAGCGGGGGGGAGGAATGAGCAGTTCTTC.